The next 9 T cell receptor beta chains were all read from a single sample in a study of blood T cell repertoires in COVID-19. Some clones are missing from TCRdb's copy, which holds only in-frame ones; the method was immunoSEQ multiplex PCR. The data show some 390,000 clones, with 85% to 90% seen just once and about 1.7% held by the top ten. Sequencing was carried out using PBMCs or T cells enriched from blood (not recorded which). The receptors originated from a woman in her thirties who had recovered from COVID-19.

The rearrangement uses TRBV5-3 and TRBJ1-5, with TRBD1 matching 11 bases. TRBV5-3 is reported as an ORF; its role is uncertain. The CDR3 sequence is 21 residues long. The V and J ends lost 4 bases and 0 bases, in that order; junction bases with no gene match: 18. CDR3 sequence (DNA): TGTGCCAGAAGCACCGGTCGGCCTCCGGGACAGGGGGATAATAGCAATCAGCCCCAGCATTTT. The encoded protein is CARSTGRPPGQGDNSNQPQHF.

DNA for the CDR3: TGCGCCAGCAGCCGAGGCGGGGGTATCAGATCGAGTGAGCAGTTCTTC. It encodes CASSRGGGIRSSEQFF. The chain combines TRBV5-1 with TRBJ2-1, with 7 positions matching TRBD2. Germline V CDR1 and CDR2: SGHRS, YFSETQ. This CDR3 spans 16 amino acids. The V and J ends lost 4 bases and 9 bases, in that order; junction bases with no gene match: 16.

This sequence joins TRBV27 and TRBJ2-7; D remains unclear. The CDR3 is 13 amino acids. V was pared by 4 bases and J by 1 base, with 8 bases between. Germline V gene data show CDR1 as MNHEY and CDR2 as SMNVEV (reference sequence). CDR3 residues: CASSYTRSYEQYF. CDR3 DNA: TGTGCCAGCAGTTATACCAGATCCTACGAGCAGTACTTC.

This clone was detected a few times. This chain links TRBV4-3 with TRBJ2-7; D call uncertain. The germline V gene encodes CDR1 LGHNA and CDR2 YSLEER. Trimming left V 0 bases short and J 9 bases short, with 15 bases between. The CDR3 sequence is 14 residues long. The CDR3 spells CASSQEKSSSVQYF. Here the CDR3 DNA reads TGCGCCAGCAGCCAAGAAAAATCTTCTTCCGTGCAGTACTTC.

This clone was found once. The chain joins TRBV7-9 to TRBJ1-1; TRBD1 matches at 9 bases. Germline lookup yields CDR1 SEHNR and CDR2 FQNEAQ (reference sequence). This CDR3 region has 14 residues. V was pared by 4 bases and J by 5 bases, with 5 bases of the junction left unmatched. The CDR3 loop is CASSSQDRGTEAFF. DNA for the CDR3: TGTGCCAGCAGCTCACAGGACAGGGGAACTGAAGCTTTCTTT.

The chain is built from TRBV27 and TRBJ1-1; the D gene is possibly TRBD1 (6 bases). V lost 8 bases, J lost 1 base, and 14 bases lay in between. The CDR3 covers 14 residues. Germline loops: CDR1 MNHEY, CDR2 SMNVEV (reference sequence). The CDR3 DNA reads TGTGCCAGCCGCCTGCGGGGGGCGAACACTGAAGCTTTCTTT. As protein: CASRLRGANTEAFF.

The chain joins TRBV14 to TRBJ2-7; tentatively, D is TRBD2 (6 bases). Trimming removed 7 bases from V and 0 bases from J, with 13 bases in between. This CDR3 region has 14 residues. The V gene's germline CDR1 is SGHDN and CDR2 FVKESK. The CDR3, as DNA: TGTGCCAGCAACGTCTTGGGGGGCTCCTACGAGCAGTACTTC. It specifies CASNVLGGSYEQYF.

This clone came up once. The genes are TRBV23-1 and TRBJ1-2; perhaps TRBD1 as D (5 bases). TRBV23-1 has ORF status, its function being uncertain. Between the trimmed V and J ends, which lost 6 bases and 4 bases, there was a span of 21 bases. The length of the CDR3 is 16 residues. The chain's CDR3 is CASRPVGFGGGYGYTF. In DNA form, the CDR3 reads TGCGCCAGCAGGCCAGTTGGGTTTGGGGGAGGCTATGGCTACACCTTC.

The chain has TRBV6-5 and TRBJ1-3; D uncertain. Germline CDR1 is MNHEY and CDR2 is SVGAGI. The V end was cut by 5 bases, the J end by 0 bases, with 11 bases between. The CDR3 contains 15 residues. CDR3 protein: CASSLSRSSGNTIYF. The CDR3, as DNA: TGTGCCAGCAGTCTATCTCGGTCCTCTGGAAACACCATATATTTT.